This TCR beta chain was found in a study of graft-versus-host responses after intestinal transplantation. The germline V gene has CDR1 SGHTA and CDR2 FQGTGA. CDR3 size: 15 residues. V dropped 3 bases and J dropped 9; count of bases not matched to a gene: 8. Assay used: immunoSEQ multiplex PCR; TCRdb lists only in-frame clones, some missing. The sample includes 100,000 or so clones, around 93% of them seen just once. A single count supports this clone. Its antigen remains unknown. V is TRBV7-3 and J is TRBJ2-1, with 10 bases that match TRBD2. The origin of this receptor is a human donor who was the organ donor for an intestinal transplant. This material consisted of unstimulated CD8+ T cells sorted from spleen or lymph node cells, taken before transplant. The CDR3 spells CASSLSGGALGEQFF. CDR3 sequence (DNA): TGTGCCAGCAGCTTGAGCGGGGGGGCCTTGGGTGAGCAGTTCTTC.